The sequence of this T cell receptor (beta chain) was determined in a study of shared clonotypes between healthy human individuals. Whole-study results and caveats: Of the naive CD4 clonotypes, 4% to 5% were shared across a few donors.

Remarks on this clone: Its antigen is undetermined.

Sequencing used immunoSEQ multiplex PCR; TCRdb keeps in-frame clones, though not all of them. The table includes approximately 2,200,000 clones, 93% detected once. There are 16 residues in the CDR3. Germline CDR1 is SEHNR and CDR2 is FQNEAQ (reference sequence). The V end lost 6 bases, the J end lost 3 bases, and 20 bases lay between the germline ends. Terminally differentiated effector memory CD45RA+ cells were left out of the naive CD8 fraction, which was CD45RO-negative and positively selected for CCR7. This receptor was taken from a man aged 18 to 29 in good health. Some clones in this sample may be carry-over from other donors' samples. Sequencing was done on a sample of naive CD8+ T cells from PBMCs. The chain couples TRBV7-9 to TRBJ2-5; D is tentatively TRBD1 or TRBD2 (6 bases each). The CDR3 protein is CASRGRRGVSEETQYF. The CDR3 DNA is TGTGCCAGCAGAGGAAGAAGGGGGGTGTCGGAAGAGACCCAGTACTTC.